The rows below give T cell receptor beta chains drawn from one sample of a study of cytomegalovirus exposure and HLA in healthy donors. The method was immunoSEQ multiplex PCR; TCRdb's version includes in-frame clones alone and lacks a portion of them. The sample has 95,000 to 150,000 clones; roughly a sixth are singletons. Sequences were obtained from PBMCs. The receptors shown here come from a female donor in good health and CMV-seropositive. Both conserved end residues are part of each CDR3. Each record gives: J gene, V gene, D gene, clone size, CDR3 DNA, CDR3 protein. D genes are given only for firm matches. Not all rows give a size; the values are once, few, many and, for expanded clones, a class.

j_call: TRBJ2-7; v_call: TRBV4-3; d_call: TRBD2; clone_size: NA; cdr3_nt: TGCGCCAGCAGCCAAGAAATGACTAGCGGGAACTACGAGCAGTACTTC; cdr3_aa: CASSQEMTSGNYEQYF
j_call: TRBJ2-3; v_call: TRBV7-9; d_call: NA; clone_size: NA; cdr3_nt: TGTGCCAGCAGCTTATTCGGGGGGCCGGGAGATACGCAGTATTTT; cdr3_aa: CASSLFGGPGDTQYF
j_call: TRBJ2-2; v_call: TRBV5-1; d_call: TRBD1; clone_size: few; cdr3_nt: TGCGCCAGCAGCTTGTCAGGGGGCGCAGGTACCGGGGAGCTGTTTTTT; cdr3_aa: CASSLSGGAGTGELFF
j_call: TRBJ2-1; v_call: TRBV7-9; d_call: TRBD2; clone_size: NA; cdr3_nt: TGTGCCAGCAGCCCCACTAGCGGGGGGATATATGAGCAGTTCTTC; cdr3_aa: CASSPTSGGIYEQFF
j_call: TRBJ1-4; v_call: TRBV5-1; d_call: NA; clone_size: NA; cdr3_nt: TGCGCCAGCAGCTTGACAGGGAATGGTGAAAAACTGTTTTTT; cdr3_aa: CASSLTGNGEKLFF
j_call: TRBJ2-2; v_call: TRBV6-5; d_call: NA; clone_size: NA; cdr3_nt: TGTGCCAGCAGTTTAACAGGGACCACCGGGGAGCTGTTTTTT; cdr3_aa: CASSLTGTTGELFF
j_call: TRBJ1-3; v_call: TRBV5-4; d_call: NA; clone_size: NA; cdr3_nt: TGTGCCAGCAGCTTGGATGCAGGGGCCGGAAACACCATATATTTT; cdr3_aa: CASSLDAGAGNTIYF
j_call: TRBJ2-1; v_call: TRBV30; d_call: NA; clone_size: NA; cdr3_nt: TGTGCCTGGAGTGTAATAGCGAATGAGCAGTTCTTC; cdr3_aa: CAWSVIANEQFF
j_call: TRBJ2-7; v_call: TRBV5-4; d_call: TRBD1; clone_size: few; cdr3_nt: TGTGCCAGCAGCCCCGGGACAGGGGCCTACGAGCAGTACTTC; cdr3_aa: CASSPGTGAYEQYF
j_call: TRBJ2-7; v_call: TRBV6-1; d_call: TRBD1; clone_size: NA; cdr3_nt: TGTGCCAGCAGTGGCCCGGGCAGGGGGCCACGGTACGAGCAGTACTTC; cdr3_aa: CASSGPGRGPRYEQYF
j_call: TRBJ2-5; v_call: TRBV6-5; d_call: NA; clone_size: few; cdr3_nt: TGTGCCAGCAAAAGGGGGGGGCAAGGTACCGAGACCCAGTACTTC; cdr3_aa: CASKRGGQGTETQYF
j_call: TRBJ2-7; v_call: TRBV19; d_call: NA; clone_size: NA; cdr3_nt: TGTGCCAGTAGTTCCCGCTACGAGCAGTACTTC; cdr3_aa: CASSSRYEQYF
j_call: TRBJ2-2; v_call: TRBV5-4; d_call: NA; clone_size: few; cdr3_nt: TGTGCCAGCGGAGAGACGAACACCGGGGAGCTGTTTTTT; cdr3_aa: CASGETNTGELFF
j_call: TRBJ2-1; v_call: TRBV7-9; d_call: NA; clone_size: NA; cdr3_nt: TGTGCCAGCAGCTTAGACCTAGCCTACAATGAGCAGTTCTTC; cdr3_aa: CASSLDLAYNEQFF
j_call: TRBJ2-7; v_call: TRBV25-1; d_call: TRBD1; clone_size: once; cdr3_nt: TGTGCCAGCAGTCCGAGGGACAGGGATTACGAGCAGTACTTC; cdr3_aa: CASSPRDRDYEQYF
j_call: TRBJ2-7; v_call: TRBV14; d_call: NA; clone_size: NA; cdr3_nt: TGTGCCAGCAGCCTTTCAGGGGATGGGGACGAGCAGTACTTC; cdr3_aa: CASSLSGDGDEQYF
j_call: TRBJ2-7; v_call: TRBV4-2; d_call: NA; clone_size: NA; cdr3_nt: TGTGCCAGCAGCCAAGATAAGGGGTGGGCCGAGTCCTACGAGCAGTACTTC; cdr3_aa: CASSQDKGWAESYEQYF
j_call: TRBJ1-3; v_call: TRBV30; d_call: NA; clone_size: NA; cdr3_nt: TGTGCCTGGGGGAGCGCTGGGAACACCATATATTTT; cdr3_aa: CAWGSAGNTIYF
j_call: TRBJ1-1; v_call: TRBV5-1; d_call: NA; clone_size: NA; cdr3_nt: TGCGCCAGCAGGGAACAGGGACCGAACACTGAAGCTTTCTTT; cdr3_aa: CASREQGPNTEAFF
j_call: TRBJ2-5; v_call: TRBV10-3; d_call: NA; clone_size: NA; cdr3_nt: TGTGCCATCAACGCACGAGGGGGCCAAGAGACCCAGTACTTC; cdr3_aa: CAINARGGQETQYF
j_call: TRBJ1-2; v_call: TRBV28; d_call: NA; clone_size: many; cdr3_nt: TGTGCCAGCAGTTTCGGAGGGGCCCCCTTCGGGGACTATGGCTACACCTTC; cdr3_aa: CASSFGGAPFGDYGYTF
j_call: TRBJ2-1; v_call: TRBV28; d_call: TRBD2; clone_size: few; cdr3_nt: TGTGCCAGCAGTTCGAGACTAGCGGGGGACGTTATGAATGAGCAGTTCTTC; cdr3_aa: CASSSRLAGDVMNEQFF
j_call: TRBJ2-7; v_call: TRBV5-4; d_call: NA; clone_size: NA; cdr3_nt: TGTGCCAGCAGCTTAGGAGGGACCAAGGCATCATCCGAGCAGTACTTC; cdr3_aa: CASSLGGTKASSEQYF
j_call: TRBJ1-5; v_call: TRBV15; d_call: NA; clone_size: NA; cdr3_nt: TGTGCCACCAGCAGTACAGGGTGGAACAATCAGCCCCAGCATTTT; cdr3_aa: CATSSTGWNNQPQHF
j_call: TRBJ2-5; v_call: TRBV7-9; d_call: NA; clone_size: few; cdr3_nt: TGTGCCAGCAGCTTCCAAGCAGGGGCTACGGAGACCCAGTACTTC; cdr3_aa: CASSFQAGATETQYF
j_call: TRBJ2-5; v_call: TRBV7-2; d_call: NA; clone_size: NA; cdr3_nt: TGTGCCAGCAGCTCCGACTTACTAGGGACCGGAGGGCCCCAAGAGACCCAGTACTTC; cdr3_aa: CASSSDLLGTGGPQETQYF
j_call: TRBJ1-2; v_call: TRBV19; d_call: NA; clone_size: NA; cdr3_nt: TGTGCCAGTAGTATTATCCTTAACTATGGCTACACCTTC; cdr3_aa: CASSIILNYGYTF
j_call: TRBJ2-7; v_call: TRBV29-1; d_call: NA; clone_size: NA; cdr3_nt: TGCAGCGTTGTTGACGGGTACGAGCAGTACTTC; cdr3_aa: CSVVDGYEQYF
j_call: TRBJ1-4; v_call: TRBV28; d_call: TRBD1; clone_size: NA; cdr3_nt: TGTGCCAGCAGTTTACCCGGGGCAGGGGGAGGTGAAAAACTGTTTTTT; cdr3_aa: CASSLPGAGGGEKLFF
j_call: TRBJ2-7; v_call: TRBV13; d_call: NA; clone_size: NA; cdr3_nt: TGTGCCAGCAGCCAAGAGGGCAGGGGGGACTACGAGCAGTACTTC; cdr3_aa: CASSQEGRGDYEQYF
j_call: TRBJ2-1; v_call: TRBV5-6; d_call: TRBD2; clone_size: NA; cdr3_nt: TGTGCCAGCAGCTTAGGTCTAGCGGTATACAATGAGCAGTTCTTC; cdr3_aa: CASSLGLAVYNEQFF
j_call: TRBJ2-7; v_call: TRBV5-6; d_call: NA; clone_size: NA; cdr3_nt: TGTGCCAGCAACCCCAGCGGGCGAGCTTACTACGAGCAGTACTTC; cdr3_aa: CASNPSGRAYYEQYF
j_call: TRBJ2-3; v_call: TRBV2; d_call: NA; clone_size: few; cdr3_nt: TGTGCCAGCAGTCTAAGACAAGCTAGCACAGATACGCAGTATTTT; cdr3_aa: CASSLRQASTDTQYF
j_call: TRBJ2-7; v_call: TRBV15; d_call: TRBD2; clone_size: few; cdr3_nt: TGTGCCACCAGCAGAGATCTAGCGGGGATCTACGAGCAGTACTTC; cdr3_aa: CATSRDLAGIYEQYF
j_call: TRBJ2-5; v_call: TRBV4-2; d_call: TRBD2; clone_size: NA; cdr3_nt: TGTGCCAGCAGCCAAGGTCCTTGGCTAGCGGGCCCGGCAAACCAAGAGACCCAGTACTTC; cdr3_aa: CASSQGPWLAGPANQETQYF
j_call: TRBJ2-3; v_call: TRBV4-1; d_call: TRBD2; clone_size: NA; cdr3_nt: TGCGCCAGCAGCCAAGATGGGGCGGGGGGGCCTACAGATACGCAGTATTTT; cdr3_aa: CASSQDGAGGPTDTQYF